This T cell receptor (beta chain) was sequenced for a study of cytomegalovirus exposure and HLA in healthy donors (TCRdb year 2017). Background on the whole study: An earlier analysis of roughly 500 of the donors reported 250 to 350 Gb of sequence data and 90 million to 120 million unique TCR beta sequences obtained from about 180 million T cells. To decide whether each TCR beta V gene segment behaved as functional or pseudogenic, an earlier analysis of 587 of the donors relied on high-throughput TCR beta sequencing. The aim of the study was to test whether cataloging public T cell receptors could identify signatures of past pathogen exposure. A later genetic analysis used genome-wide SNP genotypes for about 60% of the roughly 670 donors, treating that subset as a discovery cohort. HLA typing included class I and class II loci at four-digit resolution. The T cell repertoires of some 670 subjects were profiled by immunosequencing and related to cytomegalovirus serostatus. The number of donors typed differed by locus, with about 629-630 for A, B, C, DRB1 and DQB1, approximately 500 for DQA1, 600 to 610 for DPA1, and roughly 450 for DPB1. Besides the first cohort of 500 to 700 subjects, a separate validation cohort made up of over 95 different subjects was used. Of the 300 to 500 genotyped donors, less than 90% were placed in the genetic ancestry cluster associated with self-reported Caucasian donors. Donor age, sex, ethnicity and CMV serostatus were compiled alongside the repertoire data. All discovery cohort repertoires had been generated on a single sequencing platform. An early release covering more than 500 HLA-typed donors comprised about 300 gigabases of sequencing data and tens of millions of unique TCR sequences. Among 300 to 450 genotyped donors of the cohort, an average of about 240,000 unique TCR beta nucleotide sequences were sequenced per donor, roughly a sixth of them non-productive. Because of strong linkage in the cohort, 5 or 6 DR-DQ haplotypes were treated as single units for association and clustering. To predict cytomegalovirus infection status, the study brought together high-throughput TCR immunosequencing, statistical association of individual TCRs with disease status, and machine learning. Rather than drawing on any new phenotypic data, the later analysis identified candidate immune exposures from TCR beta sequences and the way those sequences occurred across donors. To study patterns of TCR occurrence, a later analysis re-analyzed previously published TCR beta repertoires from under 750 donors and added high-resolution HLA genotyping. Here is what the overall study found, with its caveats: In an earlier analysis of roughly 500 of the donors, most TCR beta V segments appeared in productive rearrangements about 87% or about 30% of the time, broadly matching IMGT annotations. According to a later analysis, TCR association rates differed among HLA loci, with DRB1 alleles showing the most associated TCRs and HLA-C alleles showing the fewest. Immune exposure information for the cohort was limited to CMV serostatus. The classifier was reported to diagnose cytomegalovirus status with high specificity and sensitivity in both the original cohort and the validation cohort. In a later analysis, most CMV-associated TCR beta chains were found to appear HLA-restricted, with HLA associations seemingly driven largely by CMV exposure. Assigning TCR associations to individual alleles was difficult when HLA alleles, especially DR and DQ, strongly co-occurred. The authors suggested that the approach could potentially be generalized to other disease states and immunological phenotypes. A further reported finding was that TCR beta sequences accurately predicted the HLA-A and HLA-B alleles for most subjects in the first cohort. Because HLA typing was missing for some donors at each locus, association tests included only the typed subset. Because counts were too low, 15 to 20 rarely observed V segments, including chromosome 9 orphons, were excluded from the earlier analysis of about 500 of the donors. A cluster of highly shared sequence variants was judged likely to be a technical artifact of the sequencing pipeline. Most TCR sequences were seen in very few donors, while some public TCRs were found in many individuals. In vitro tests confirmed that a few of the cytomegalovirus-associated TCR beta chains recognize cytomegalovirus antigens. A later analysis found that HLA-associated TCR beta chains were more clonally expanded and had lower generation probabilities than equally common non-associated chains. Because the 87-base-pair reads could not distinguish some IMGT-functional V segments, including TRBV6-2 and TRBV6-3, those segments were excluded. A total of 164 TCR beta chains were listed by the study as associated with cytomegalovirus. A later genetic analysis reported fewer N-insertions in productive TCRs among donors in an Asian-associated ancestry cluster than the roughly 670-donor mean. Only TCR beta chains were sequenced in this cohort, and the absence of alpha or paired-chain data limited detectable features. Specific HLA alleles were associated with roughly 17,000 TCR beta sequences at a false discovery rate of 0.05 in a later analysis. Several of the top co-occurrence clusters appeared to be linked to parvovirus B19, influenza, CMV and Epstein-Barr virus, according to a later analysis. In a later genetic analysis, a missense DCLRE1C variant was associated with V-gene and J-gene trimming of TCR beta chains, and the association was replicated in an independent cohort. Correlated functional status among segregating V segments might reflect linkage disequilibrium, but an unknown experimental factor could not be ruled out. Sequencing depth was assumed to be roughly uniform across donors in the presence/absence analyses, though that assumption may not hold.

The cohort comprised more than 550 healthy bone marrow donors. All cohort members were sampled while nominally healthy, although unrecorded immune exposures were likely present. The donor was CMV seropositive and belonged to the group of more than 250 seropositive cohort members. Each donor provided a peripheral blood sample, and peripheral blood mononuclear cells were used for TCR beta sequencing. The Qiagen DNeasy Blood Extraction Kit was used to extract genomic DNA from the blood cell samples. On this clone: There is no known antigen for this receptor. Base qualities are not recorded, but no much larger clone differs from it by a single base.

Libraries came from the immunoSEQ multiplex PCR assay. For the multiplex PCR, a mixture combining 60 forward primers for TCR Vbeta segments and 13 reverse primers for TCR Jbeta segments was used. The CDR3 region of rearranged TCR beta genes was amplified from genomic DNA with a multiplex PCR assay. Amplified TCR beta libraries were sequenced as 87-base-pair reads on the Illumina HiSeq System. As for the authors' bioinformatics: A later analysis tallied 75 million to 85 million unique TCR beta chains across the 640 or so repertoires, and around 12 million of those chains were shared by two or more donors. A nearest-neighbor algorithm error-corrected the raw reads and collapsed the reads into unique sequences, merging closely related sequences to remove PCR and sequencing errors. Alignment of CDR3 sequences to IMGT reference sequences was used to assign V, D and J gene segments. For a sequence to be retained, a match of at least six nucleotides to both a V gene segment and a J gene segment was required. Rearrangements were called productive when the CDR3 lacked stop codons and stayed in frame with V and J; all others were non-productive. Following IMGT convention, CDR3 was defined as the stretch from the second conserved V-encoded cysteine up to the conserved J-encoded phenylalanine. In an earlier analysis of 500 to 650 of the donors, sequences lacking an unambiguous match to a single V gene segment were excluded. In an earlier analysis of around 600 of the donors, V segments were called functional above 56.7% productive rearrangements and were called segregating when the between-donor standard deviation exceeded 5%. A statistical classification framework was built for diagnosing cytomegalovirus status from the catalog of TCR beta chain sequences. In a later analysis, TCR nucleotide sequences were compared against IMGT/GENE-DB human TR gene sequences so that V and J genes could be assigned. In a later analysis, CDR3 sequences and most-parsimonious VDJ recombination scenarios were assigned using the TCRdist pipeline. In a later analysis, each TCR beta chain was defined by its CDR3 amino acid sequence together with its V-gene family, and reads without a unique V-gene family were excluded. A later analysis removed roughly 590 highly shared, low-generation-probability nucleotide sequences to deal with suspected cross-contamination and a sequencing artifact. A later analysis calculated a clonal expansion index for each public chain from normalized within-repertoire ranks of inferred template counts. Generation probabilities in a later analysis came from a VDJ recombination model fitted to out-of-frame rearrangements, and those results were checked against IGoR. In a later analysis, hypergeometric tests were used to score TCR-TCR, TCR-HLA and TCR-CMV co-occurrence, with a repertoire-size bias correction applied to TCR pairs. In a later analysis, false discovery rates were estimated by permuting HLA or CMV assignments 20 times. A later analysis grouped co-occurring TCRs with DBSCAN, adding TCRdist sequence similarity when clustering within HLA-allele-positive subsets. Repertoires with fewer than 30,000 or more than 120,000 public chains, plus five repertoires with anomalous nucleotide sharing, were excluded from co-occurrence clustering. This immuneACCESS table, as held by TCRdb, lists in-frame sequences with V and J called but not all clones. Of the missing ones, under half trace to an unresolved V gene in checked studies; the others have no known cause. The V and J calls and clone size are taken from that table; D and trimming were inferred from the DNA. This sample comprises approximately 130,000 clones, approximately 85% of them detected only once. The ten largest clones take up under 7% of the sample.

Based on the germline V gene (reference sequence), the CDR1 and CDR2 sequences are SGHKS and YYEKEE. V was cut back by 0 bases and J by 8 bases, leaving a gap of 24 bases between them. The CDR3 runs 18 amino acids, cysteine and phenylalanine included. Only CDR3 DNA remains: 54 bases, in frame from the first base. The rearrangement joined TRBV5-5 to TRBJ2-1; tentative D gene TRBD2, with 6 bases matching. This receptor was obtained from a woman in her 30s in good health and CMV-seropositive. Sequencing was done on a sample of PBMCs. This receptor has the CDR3 CASSLAGKDIYPGDEQFF. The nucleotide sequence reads TGTGCCAGCAGCTTGGCCGGTAAAGACATATACCCGGGAGATGAGCAGTTCTTC.